This T cell receptor beta chain is drawn from a study of T cells in Graves' hyperthyroidism and ophthalmopathy. Germline CDR1 and CDR2: ENHRY and SYGVKD. This CDR3 contains 13 residues. Trimming took 7 bases from V and 2 from J, leaving 9 bases between them. Exclusion criteria comprised uncontrolled infection, other autoimmune disease, pregnancy or lactation. Whole-study results and caveats: A model built on 13 V-J features separated ophthalmopathy from stable hyperthyroidism. Most expanded thyroid clonotypes above 0.001 also appeared in blood.

This clonotype was picked up many times. Its antigen is currently unknown. The source material, RNA transcripts, was used to amplify TCR beta CDR3 regions. Researchers ran a first-round RT-PCR on the TCR CDR3 using the HTBI primer set. TCRdb independently ran MiXCR on the multiplex PCR reads; one entry per CDR3 protein. The data hold over 650,000 distinct CDR3 sequences, with over 40% observed a single time. The material sequenced was peripheral blood or thyroid tissue (not recorded which). The source of this sequence is an adult man with Graves' disease, either hyperthyroidism or ophthalmopathy (not recorded which). The rearrangement joins TRBV10-3 to TRBJ1-5, with unresolved D. The CDR3 is CAITDGGNQPQHF. CDR3 nucleotide sequence: TGTGCCATCACCGACGGGGGCAATCAGCCCCAGCATTTT.